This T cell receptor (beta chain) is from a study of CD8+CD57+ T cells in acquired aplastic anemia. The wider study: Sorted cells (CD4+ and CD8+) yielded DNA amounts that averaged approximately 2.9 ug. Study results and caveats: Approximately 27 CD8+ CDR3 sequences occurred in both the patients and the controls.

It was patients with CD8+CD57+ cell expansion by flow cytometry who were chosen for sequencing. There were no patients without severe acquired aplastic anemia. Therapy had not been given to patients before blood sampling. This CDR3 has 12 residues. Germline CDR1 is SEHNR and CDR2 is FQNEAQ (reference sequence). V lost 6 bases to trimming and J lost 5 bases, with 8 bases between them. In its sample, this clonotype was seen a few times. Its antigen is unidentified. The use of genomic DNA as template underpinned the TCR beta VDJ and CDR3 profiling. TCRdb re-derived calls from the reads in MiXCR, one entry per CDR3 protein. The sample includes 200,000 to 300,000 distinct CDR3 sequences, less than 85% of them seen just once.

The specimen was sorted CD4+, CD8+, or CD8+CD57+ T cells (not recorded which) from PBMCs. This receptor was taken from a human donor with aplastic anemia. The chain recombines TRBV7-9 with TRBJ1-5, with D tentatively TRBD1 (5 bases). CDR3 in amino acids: CASSRGDQPQHF. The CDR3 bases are TGTGCCAGCAGTCGAGGGGATCAGCCCCAGCATTTT. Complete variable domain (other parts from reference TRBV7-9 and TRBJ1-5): DTGVSQNPRHKITKRGQNVTFRCDPISEHNRLYWYRQTLGQGPEFLTYFQNEAQLEKSRLLSDRFSAERPKGSFSTLEIQRTEQGDSAMYLCASSRGDQPQHFGDGTRLSIL.